This T cell receptor (beta chain) was obtained from a study of T cell changes during pregnancy in multiple sclerosis. From germline, CDR1 is MNHNS and CDR2 SASEGT. The CDR3 loop spans 13 amino acids. Here immunoSEQ multiplex PCR was the method, and the copy in TCRdb shows in-frame clones only, minus some. The repertoire consists of 70,000 or so clones, with about 93% occurring once and the leading ten covering 0.29%. This clonotype was sampled from a female donor with multiple sclerosis, enrolled in a pregnancy study. V usage is TRBV6-1 and J usage is TRBJ1-1; TRBD1 is a possible D gene (5 bases). The sequencing used CD4+ T cells from peripheral blood mononuclear cells, collected after pregnancy. CDR3 in DNA: TGTGACACGCGCAGGGCATGGAACACTGAAGCTTTCTTT. Protein sequence: CDTRRAWNTEAFF.